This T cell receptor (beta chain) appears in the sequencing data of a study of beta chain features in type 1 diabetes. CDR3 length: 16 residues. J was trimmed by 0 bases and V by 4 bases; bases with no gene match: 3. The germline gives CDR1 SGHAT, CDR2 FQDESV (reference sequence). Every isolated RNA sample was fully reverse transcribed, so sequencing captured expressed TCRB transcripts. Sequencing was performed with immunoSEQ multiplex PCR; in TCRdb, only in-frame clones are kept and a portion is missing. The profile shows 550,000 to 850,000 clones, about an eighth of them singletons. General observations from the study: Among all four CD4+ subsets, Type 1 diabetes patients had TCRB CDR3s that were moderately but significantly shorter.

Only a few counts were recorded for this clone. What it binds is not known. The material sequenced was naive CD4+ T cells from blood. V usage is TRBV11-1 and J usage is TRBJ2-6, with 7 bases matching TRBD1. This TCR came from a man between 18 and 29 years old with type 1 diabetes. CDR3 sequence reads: CASSSGTASGANVLTF. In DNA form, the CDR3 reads TGTGCCAGCAGCTCCGGGACAGCCTCTGGGGCCAACGTCCTGACTTTC.